The source of this T cell receptor (beta chain) is a study of blood T cells in healthy people across ages (dated by TCRdb to between 2014 and 2017). Study-level background: In model experiments, template switching captured roughly one uniquely barcoded TCR beta cDNA molecule for every two T cells. To avoid experimental bias, donors of different ages were distributed randomly across sequencing lanes. For two donors (one aged 18 to 29 and one aged 80 or older), the study analyzed two additional independent replicas of 1 million unique cDNA reads from the same blood draw. Four age groups were formed from the donors: young (average approximately 16 years), middle-aged (just under 40), aged (about 68) and long-lived (roughly 88). Using deep sequencing normalized with unique cDNA molecular identifiers, the study measured how TCR beta repertoire diversity changes with age. Beyond this particular receptor, the publication reports: Observed TCR beta diversity per million T cells fell roughly linearly with age, and a significant reduction was already apparent by age approximately 40. Observed TCR beta diversity correlated strongly with the percentage of naive T cells measured by flow cytometry. Compared with the aged group, the long-lived group had more naive CD4+ T cells, fewer expanded clones and increased TCR diversity, a pattern suggesting age selection. Since profiling was done on bulk unsorted PBMCs, naive and antigen-experienced compartments could not be conclusively compared. Donor CMV infection status was unknown, potentially confounding age-related changes in expanded clonotypes. Total diversity estimates from one million sequenced T cells were considered lower bounds and underestimates.

The approximately 41 donors, aged roughly 6 to 95 years, were systemically healthy Caucasian individuals from Russia. Each donor gave 8 to 10 milliliters of peripheral blood, drawn into EDTA-treated Vacutainer tubes. Ficoll-Paque density-gradient centrifugation was used to isolate PBMCs, with at least 7 million per sample. Trizol reagent was used to extract total RNA from PBMCs, with at least 6 micrograms per sample. The percentages of naive CD45RAhigh/CD27high T cells were determined by flow cytometry on a PBMC aliquot from every donor. The germline V gene yields MGHDK for CDR1 and SYGVNS for CDR2. The cysteine opens and the phenylalanine closes a CDR3 of 16 amino acids. The only DNA kept is the CDR3, 48 bases in frame from the first base. Libraries came from 5' RACE. Instrument on record: Illumina HiSeq 2500. A second PCR of about 7 to 12 cycles was performed with a sample-barcoded 5' primer and a J-beta primer mix. A unique molecular identifier was introduced onto each TCR beta cDNA molecule by a template-switch 5' adaptor carrying 12 random nucleotides. Each sample yielded at least 2.5 million CDR3-containing paired-end reads. First-strand cDNA synthesis was performed from all RNA using the Mint cDNA synthesis kit, with priming by a TRBC-specific oligonucleotide. After uracil-DNA glycosylase treatment, a first 18-cycle PCR used universal primers M1SS and BC2_uni_R on all cDNA. Regarding the original processing steps: Normalization of each sample was performed by random selection of 1 million high-quality reads, each carrying a distinct molecular identifier. Instead of being binned into consensus sequences, reads that shared molecular identifiers were thrown out. MiTCR, with a Q25 quality threshold and the strictest error-elimination algorithm, was used for CDR3 identification, clonotype clustering and error correction. A nonparametric unseen species model with Euler transformation was used to estimate a lower bound on total TCR beta diversity. The public reads were run again by TCRdb, first through fastp at Q25 and then through MiXCR, and only productive beta chains were kept. Identical CDR3 protein sequences are pooled into one entry, listed with their most common genes and DNA. V and J calls and clone size were set by TCRdb, not the authors. The sample table contains around 1,500,000 distinct CDR3 sequences; only one count was recorded for approximately 40% of them. 7.9% of the sample is taken by the ten largest.

About this clonotype: The antigen this receptor binds is unknown. A read error may account for a junction end that differs from germline.

The chain joins TRBV25-1 to TRBJ2-1; 9 junctional bases match TRBD2. This TCR derives from a woman in her late teens or twenties in good health. Specimen: blood. The CDR3 has the sequence CASSAPAGGFYNKQFF. The nucleotides read TGTGCCAGCAGTGCCCCGGCGGGAGGGTTCTACAATAAGCAGTTCTTC.